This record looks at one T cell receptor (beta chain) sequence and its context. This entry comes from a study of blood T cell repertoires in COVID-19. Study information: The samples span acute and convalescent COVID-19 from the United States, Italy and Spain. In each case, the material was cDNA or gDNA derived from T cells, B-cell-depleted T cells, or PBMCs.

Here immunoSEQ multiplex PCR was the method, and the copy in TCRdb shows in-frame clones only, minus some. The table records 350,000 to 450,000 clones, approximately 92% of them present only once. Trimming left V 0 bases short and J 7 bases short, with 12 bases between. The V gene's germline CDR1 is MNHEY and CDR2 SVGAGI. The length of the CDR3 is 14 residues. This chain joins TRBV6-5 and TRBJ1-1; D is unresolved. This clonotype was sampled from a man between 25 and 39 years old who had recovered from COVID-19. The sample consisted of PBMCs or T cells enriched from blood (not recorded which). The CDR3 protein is CASSYSNVAVEAFF. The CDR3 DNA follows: TGTGCCAGCAGTTACTCGAACGTGGCAGTTGAAGCTTTCTTT.